This T cell receptor beta chain was recovered during a study of blood T cell repertoires in COVID-19. This table comes from immunoSEQ multiplex PCR, and its TCRdb copy is limited to in-frame clones, with some not included. This table has more than 200,000 clones, approximately 86% appearing once. In germline, CDR1 is SGHDT, CDR2 YYEEEE. This CDR3 spans 16 amino acids. Losses at the gene ends were 4 bases for V and 6 bases for J; bases not matched to a gene: 13. This clonotype was sampled from a man between 25 and 39 years old with active or convalescent COVID-19. The sample taken for sequencing was peripheral blood. The V call is TRBV5-6, the J call TRBJ2-1; 7 positions match TRBD1. DNA of the CDR3: TGTGCCAGCAGCGGGAACAGGGGATGGACGGGCAATGAGCAGTTCTTC. Its protein is CASSGNRGWTGNEQFF.